A selection of T cell receptor beta chains follows, all from one sample in a study of tumor and adjacent non-tumor tissue in lung cancer. TCRdb used MiXCR to reprocess the multiplex PCR reads, holding one entry per CDR3 protein. The table includes some 97,000 distinct CDR3 sequences, over 55% detected once. Material: distant non-tumor lung tissue. The source is a man under 40 with non-small cell lung cancer. CDR3s include the opening cysteine and the closing phenylalanine or tryptophan. The D gene is left open where the match is weak. Clone size is given for some rows only: seen once, a few or many times, or a class if the clone is expanded.

J gene: TRBJ2-5; V gene: TRBV11-2; clone size: .; D gene: .; CDR3 protein: CATSLDLAGLETQYF; CDR3 DNA: TGTGCCACCAGTTTAGATCTGGCTGGGCTGGAGACCCAGTACTTC
J gene: TRBJ2-7; V gene: TRBV29-1; clone size: once; D gene: .; CDR3 protein: CSVNIRTPNYKQYF; CDR3 DNA: TGCAGCGTTAATATCAGGACACCCAACTACAAGCAGTACTTC
J gene: TRBJ2-1; V gene: TRBV12-3/TRBV12-4; clone size: .; D gene: .; CDR3 protein: CASSTGTLYNERFF; CDR3 DNA: TGTGCCAGCAGTACCGGGACGTTATACAATGAGCGGTTCTTC
J gene: TRBJ2-1; V gene: TRBV11-2; clone size: few; D gene: TRBD2; CDR3 protein: CASSRQRGIWIEQFF; CDR3 DNA: TGTGCCAGCAGCCGACAGCGGGGGATATGGATTGAGCAGTTCTTC
J gene: TRBJ2-5; V gene: TRBV11-2; clone size: .; D gene: .; CDR3 protein: CASSLVAWGAETQYF; CDR3 DNA: TGTGCCAGCAGCCTAGTTGCGTGGGGGGCAGAGACCCAGTACTTC
J gene: TRBJ2-7; V gene: TRBV12-3/TRBV12-4; clone size: many; D gene: .; CDR3 protein: CASSWVRGYEQYF; CDR3 DNA: TGTGCCAGCAGTTGGGTCAGGGGCTACGAGCAGTACTTC
J gene: TRBJ2-5; V gene: TRBV24-1; clone size: few; D gene: TRBD1; CDR3 protein: CATSDLPGQGQETQYF; CDR3 DNA: TGTGCCACCAGTGATTTGCCGGGACAGGGCCAAGAGACCCAGTACTTC
J gene: TRBJ2-3; V gene: TRBV6-5; clone size: .; D gene: .; CDR3 protein: CACTPFPGSDTQYF; CDR3 DNA: TGCGCCTGCACGCCCTTTCCAGGCTCAGATACGCAGTATTTT
J gene: TRBJ2-1; V gene: TRBV11-2; clone size: .; D gene: TRBD2; CDR3 protein: CASLVLAGIDEQFF; CDR3 DNA: TGTGCCAGCTTAGTCCTAGCGGGGATTGATGAGCAGTTCTTC
J gene: TRBJ1-2; V gene: TRBV7-8; clone size: .; D gene: .; CDR3 protein: CASSLSNRANYGYTF; CDR3 DNA: TGTGCCAGCAGCTTATCCAACAGGGCTAACTATGGCTACACATTC
J gene: TRBJ1-1; V gene: TRBV11-1; clone size: .; D gene: .; CDR3 protein: CASSLVGDQGGRTEAFF; CDR3 DNA: TGTGCCAGCAGCTTAGTAGGGGACCAAGGGGGTCGGACTGAAGCTTTCTTT
J gene: TRBJ2-3; V gene: TRBV20-1; clone size: .; D gene: TRBD2; CDR3 protein: CSAVSGRADTQYF; CDR3 DNA: TGCAGTGCTGTGAGCGGGAGGGCAGATACGCAGTATTTT
J gene: TRBJ1-3; V gene: TRBV11-3; clone size: few; D gene: TRBD1; CDR3 protein: CASSKRQGSGLNTIYF; CDR3 DNA: TGTGCCAGCAGCAAAAGACAGGGGAGTGGACTGAACACCATATATTTT
J gene: TRBJ2-1; V gene: TRBV20-1; clone size: many; D gene: TRBD2; CDR3 protein: CSASSGRASYNEQFF; CDR3 DNA: TGCAGTGCGTCTAGCGGGAGGGCCTCCTACAATGAGCAGTTCTTC
J gene: TRBJ2-2; V gene: TRBV25-1; clone size: few; D gene: TRBD2; CDR3 protein: CASSETSGRPGGTGELFF; CDR3 DNA: TGTGCCAGCAGTGAGACTAGCGGGAGGCCCGGGGGGACCGGGGAGCTGTTTTTT
J gene: TRBJ1-2; V gene: TRBV11-2; clone size: medium-sized; D gene: TRBD1; CDR3 protein: CASSKGQNYGYTF; CDR3 DNA: TGTGCCAGCAGCAAGGGACAGAACTATGGCTACACCTTC